This entry describes one T cell receptor (beta chain). Its antigen is unknown. These data belong to a study of CD8 T cells in ankylosing spondylitis. The authors made TCR beta libraries by quantitative 5'-RACE with molecular barcodes. TCRdb reprocessed the 5' RACE reads via MiXCR and lists one record per CDR3 protein. Of about 220,000 distinct CDR3 sequences in the sample, approximately 16% were seen once. V was pared by 2 bases and J by 9 bases, with 8 bases between. Germline values: CDR1 MNHEY, CDR2 SVGAGI. CDR3 length: 13 residues. Study findings and constraints: What seemed typical of ankylosing spondylitis blood was a TCR beta motif built from several highly homologous variants. Earlier studies detected some motif variants in reactive arthritis synovial fluid and blood. With a CD8+ phenotype, disease-linked clones were relatively rare in peripheral blood. Matched ankylosing spondylitis synovial fluid reportedly contained a significantly enriched population of disease-linked clones.

Sequencing was performed on blood, either unsorted or a sorted T cell fraction (not recorded which). The receptor was derived from a male donor with ankylosing spondylitis. The chain employs TRBV6-5 and TRBJ1-6; TRBD1 might be the D (5 bases). This chain's CDR3 is CASSYQGGSPLHF. The CDR3, as DNA: TGTGCCAGCAGTTACCAGGGCGGTTCACCCCTCCACTTT.